This TCR beta chain was captured in a study of control samples from healthy donors and cancer patients. The CDR3 contains 14 residues. V was pared by 6 bases and J by 9 bases, with 15 bases between. The germline gives CDR1 KGHSH, CDR2 LQKENI. Sequencing was performed with immunoSEQ multiplex PCR; in TCRdb, only in-frame clones are kept and a portion is missing. The sample totals roughly 200,000 clones. The chain is built from TRBV18 and TRBJ1-6; D remains ambiguous. The TCR sequence derives from a woman younger than 45 in good health. The sequencing sample was made of blood. In DNA, the CDR3 is TGTGCCAGCTCTCTGGGCGGCGAAGGTTCACCCCTCCACTTT. This codes for CASSLGGEGSPLHF.